A selection of T cell receptor beta chains follows, all from one sample in a study of OX40 agonist ivuxolimab in advanced cancers. The method was immunoSEQ multiplex PCR; TCRdb's version includes in-frame clones alone and lacks a portion of them. The sample comprises tens of thousands of clones, roughly nine tenths of which are singletons, and about 0.89% rests with the top ten. Sequenced here: CD4+ or CD8+ T cells sorted from blood, sampled in a trial of the OX40 agonist ivuxolimab. The receptors originated from an adult with an advanced solid tumor such as melanoma, head and neck, liver or kidney cancer. CDR3s include the opening cysteine and the closing phenylalanine or tryptophan. The D gene is left open where the match is weak. Clone size is not always given. Where it is, it says once, few, many or a class for expanded clones.

j_gene | abundance | v_gene | d_gene | CDR3aa | CDR3nt
TRBJ2-1 | . | TRBV7-2 | . | CASSFSGGNEQFF | TGTGCCAGCAGCTTTTCCGGGGGCAATGAGCAGTTCTTC
TRBJ1-2 | few | TRBV5-1 | . | CASSGAITYGYTF | TGCGCCAGCAGTGGGGCTATTACCTATGGCTACACCTTC
TRBJ2-5 | . | TRBV27 | . | CASSFSPESGQETQYF | TGTGCCAGCAGTTTCTCCCCAGAGTCGGGGCAAGAGACCCAGTACTTC
TRBJ1-6 | . | TRBV5-4 | TRBD1 | CASSGDRDTPLHF | TGTGCCAGCAGCGGGGACAGGGATACACCCCTCCACTTT
TRBJ1-4 | once | TRBV7-2 | . | CASSLGGRTNEKLFF | TGTGCCAGCAGCTTAGGGGGCAGAACTAATGAAAAACTGTTTTTT
TRBJ1-5 | . | TRBV5-6 | TRBD1 | CASSHRGFNQPQHF | TGTGCCAGCAGCCACAGGGGGTTCAATCAGCCCCAGCATTTT
TRBJ1-3 | . | TRBV7-3 | . | CASSPTSGNTIYF | TGTGCCAGCAGCCCAACATCTGGAAACACCATATATTTT
TRBJ1-2 | . | TRBV28 | . | CASSTGQISGYTF | TGTGCCAGCAGTACCGGACAGATTTCAGGCTACACCTTC
TRBJ2-3 | once | TRBV11-2 | TRBD2 | CASSLGHGGAVLDTQYF | TGTGCCAGCAGCTTAGGGCACGGGGGGGCGGTGTTGGATACGCAGTATTTT
TRBJ2-1 | . | TRBV7-2 | TRBD1 | CASSLTTGWRNEQFF | TGTGCCAGCAGCTTAACGACAGGGTGGCGGAATGAGCAGTTCTTC
TRBJ2-1 | . | TRBV5-6 | TRBD1 | CASSRPGQGGRVEQFF | TGTGCCAGCAGTCGCCCAGGACAGGGGGGGCGTGTTGAGCAGTTCTTC
TRBJ1-3 | few | TRBV9 | . | CASSSPRGGSQDNSGNTIYF | TGTGCCAGCAGCTCTCCTAGAGGGGGTTCACAGGACAACTCTGGAAACACCATATATTTT
TRBJ2-3 | . | TRBV7-9 | . | CASSLSTDTQYF | TGTGCCAGCAGCTTAAGCACAGATACGCAGTATTTT
TRBJ1-3 | . | TRBV5-1 | . | CASSAGIMSSGNTIYF | TGCGCCAGCAGCGCGGGAATTATGAGCTCTGGAAACACCATATATTTT
TRBJ2-7 | few | TRBV7-8 | . | CASSLARDGWEQYF | TGTGCCAGCAGCTTAGCGCGGGACGGTTGGGAGCAGTACTTC
TRBJ2-2 | . | TRBV5-1 | . | CASSSRGNTGELFF | TGCGCCAGCAGCTCCAGGGGGAACACCGGGGAGCTGTTTTTT
TRBJ1-5 | . | TRBV6-1 | . | CASSDWAQAREPQHF | TGTGCCAGCAGTGATTGGGCGCAGGCCAGGGAGCCCCAGCATTTT
TRBJ2-1 | . | TRBV2 | TRBD2 | CASRLLTSANYNEQFF | TGTGCCAGCAGACTTTTGACTAGCGCCAACTACAATGAGCAGTTCTTC
TRBJ1-1 | . | TRBV9 | TRBD1 | CASSVRGQGTEAFF | TGTGCCAGCAGCGTGAGGGGGCAGGGCACTGAAGCTTTCTTT
TRBJ2-3 | . | TRBV18 | . | CASSLTSTDTQYF | TGTGCCAGCTCACTTACTAGCACAGATACGCAGTATTTT
TRBJ2-1 | . | TRBV19 | TRBD2 | CASSIESSGIGEQFF | TGTGCCAGTAGTATAGAGTCTAGCGGGATTGGTGAGCAGTTCTTC
TRBJ2-3 | . | TRBV19 | . | CASSAYSEDTQYF | TGTGCCAGTAGTGCCTATTCGGAAGATACGCAGTATTTT
TRBJ2-7 | . | TRBV27 | TRBD1 | CASSFGQGGKEQYF | TGTGCCAGCAGTTTTGGACAGGGTGGGAAAGAGCAGTACTTC
TRBJ1-1 | . | TRBV7-2 | . | CASSLVFLPGGNTEAFF | TGTGCCAGCAGCTTAGTCTTTCTTCCCGGGGGGAACACTGAAGCTTTCTTT
TRBJ1-2 | . | TRBV7-6 | . | CASSQDSKGYTF | TGTGCCAGCAGCCAAGACAGTAAAGGCTACACCTTC
TRBJ2-1 | . | TRBV18 | TRBD1 | CASSPYQLDRVNEQFF | TGTGCCAGCTCACCGTACCAACTTGACAGGGTCAATGAGCAGTTCTTC
TRBJ2-1 | . | TRBV5-5 | . | CASQVVASSEQFF | TGTGCCAGCCAGGTGGTAGCTTCCAGTGAGCAGTTCTTC
TRBJ1-1 | . | TRBV19 | TRBD1 | CAGSLGGDRYNEAFF | TGTGCCGGTAGCCTGGGAGGGGACAGGTATAATGAAGCTTTCTTT
TRBJ1-1 | . | TRBV6-5 | TRBD1 | CASSTGVRNTEAFF | TGTGCCAGCAGCACAGGGGTAAGGAACACTGAAGCTTTCTTT
TRBJ2-7 | . | TRBV6-5 | . | CASRRGARTWYEQYF | TGTGCCAGCAGGCGCGGGGCGCGGACCTGGTACGAGCAGTACTTC
TRBJ2-7 | . | TRBV27 | . | CASSTNAAGRYEQYF | TGTGCCAGCAGCACGAACGCTGCGGGACGGTACGAGCAGTACTTC
TRBJ2-3 | . | TRBV25-1 | TRBD2 | CASSEENSGRRTDTQYF | TGTGCCAGCAGTGAAGAGAATAGCGGGAGGCGCACAGATACGCAGTATTTT
TRBJ2-7 | . | TRBV10-2 | . | CASSEVATHEQYF | TGCGCCAGCAGTGAGGTGGCAACCCACGAGCAGTACTTC
TRBJ1-2 | . | TRBV2 | TRBD1 | CASSGTGGKGYTF | TGTGCCAGCAGTGGGACAGGGGGGAAGGGCTACACCTTC
TRBJ2-7 | . | TRBV28 | TRBD2 | CASSSTSGDYF | TGTGCCAGCAGTTCCACTAGCGGGGATTACTTC
TRBJ2-3 | . | TRBV30 | . | CAWTDGKRRSTDTQYF | TGTGCCTGGACAGACGGCAAGCGGAGAAGCACAGATACGCAGTATTTT
TRBJ1-5 | . | TRBV6-1 | . | CASSENRVRSNQPQHF | TGTGCCAGCAGTGAGAACAGGGTTAGGAGCAATCAGCCCCAGCATTTT
TRBJ2-2 | . | TRBV5-1 | TRBD2 | CASSPGLSGGELFF | TGCGCCAGCAGCCCGGGACTATCCGGCGGGGAGCTGTTTTTT
TRBJ1-5 | . | TRBV2 | TRBD1 | CASQGGQGGQPQHF | TGTGCCAGCCAGGGGGGACAAGGGGGTCAGCCCCAGCATTTT
TRBJ1-2 | . | TRBV5-4 | TRBD1 | CASRGGQGGYGYTF | TGTGCCAGCAGGGGCGGACAGGGAGGATATGGCTACACCTTC
TRBJ1-1 | . | TRBV5-1 | . | CASSPAGEPKAFF | TGCGCCAGCAGCCCGGCTGGGGAGCCGAAAGCTTTCTTT
TRBJ1-2 | . | TRBV7-2 | TRBD1 | CASSLGDRGRGYTF | TGTGCCAGCAGCTTAGGGGACAGGGGCCGTGGCTACACCTTC
TRBJ2-5 | . | TRBV5-1 | . | CASSSLIGPQETQYF | TGCGCCAGCAGCTCTCTAATAGGCCCCCAAGAGACCCAGTACTTC
TRBJ1-1 | . | TRBV28 | TRBD1 | CASRQTGEAFF | TGTGCCAGCAGACAGACAGGGGAGGCTTTCTTT
TRBJ2-2 | once | TRBV6-1 | TRBD2 | CASNWAGGPGEELFF | TGTGCCAGCAACTGGGCGGGAGGGCCCGGGGAGGAGCTGTTTTTT
TRBJ2-4 | . | TRBV29-1 | . | CSVVPDGRSKNIQYF | TGCAGCGTTGTACCCGACGGCCGATCCAAAAACATTCAGTACTTC
TRBJ2-3 | . | TRBV25-1 | TRBD1 | CASSESAGGRDTQYF | TGTGCCAGCAGTGAATCGGCAGGGGGCCGGGATACGCAGTATTTT
TRBJ2-1 | . | TRBV7-7 | TRBD2 | CASSPGSGRNNEQFF | TGTGCCAGCAGCCCCGGTAGCGGGCGAAACAATGAGCAGTTCTTC
TRBJ2-5 | . | TRBV7-6 | TRBD2 | CASSLAGGETQYF | TGTGCCAGCAGCCTAGCGGGAGGCGAGACCCAGTACTTC
TRBJ1-5 | . | TRBV30 | . | CAWSVISNQPQHF | TGTGCCTGGAGTGTGATTAGCAATCAGCCCCAGCATTTT
TRBJ2-1 | . | TRBV6-4 | TRBD2 | CASSVGGSSSYNEQFF | TGTGCCAGCAGTGTCGGGGGGTCGAGCTCCTACAATGAGCAGTTCTTC
TRBJ2-1 | . | TRBV19 | . | CASSISSGASREQFF | TGTGCCAGTAGTATAAGTTCGGGGGCCTCGAGGGAGCAGTTCTTC
TRBJ2-5 | . | TRBV9 | . | CASSVVETQYF | TGTGCCAGCAGCGTAGTGGAGACCCAGTACTTC
TRBJ2-3 | . | TRBV5-1 | TRBD2 | CASRLGLAGTDTQYF | TGCGCCAGCAGGTTAGGACTAGCGGGTACAGATACGCAGTATTTT